The TCR beta chain under discussion was sequenced for a study of tumor and adjacent non-tumor tissue in lung cancer. Study as a whole: There were 11 to 12 adenocarcinoma, 2 squamous cell carcinoma and 1 small cell lung cancer cases.

TCRbeta libraries were built with three rounds of nested PCR, modified from ARM-PCR. Each CDR3 protein is one row after TCRdb ran MiXCR on the multiplex PCR reads. The table shows about 110,000 distinct CDR3 sequences, with 84% occurring only once. The CDR3 has 14 residues. The V and J ends lost 7 bases and 4 bases respectively, with 16 bases between them. Germline CDR1 and CDR2: SQVTM and ANQGSEA. The template was RNA from unsorted bulk tissue. The genes are TRBV29-1 and TRBJ2-2; TRBD2 might be the D (6 bases). The sample taken for sequencing was lung tumor tissue. The sequence derives from a man between 65 and 79 years old with non-small cell lung cancer. The CDR3 region has the DNA TGCAGCGCTGACACAGCGCGGGGCACCGGGGAGCTGTTTTTT. It translates to CSADTARGTGELFF.